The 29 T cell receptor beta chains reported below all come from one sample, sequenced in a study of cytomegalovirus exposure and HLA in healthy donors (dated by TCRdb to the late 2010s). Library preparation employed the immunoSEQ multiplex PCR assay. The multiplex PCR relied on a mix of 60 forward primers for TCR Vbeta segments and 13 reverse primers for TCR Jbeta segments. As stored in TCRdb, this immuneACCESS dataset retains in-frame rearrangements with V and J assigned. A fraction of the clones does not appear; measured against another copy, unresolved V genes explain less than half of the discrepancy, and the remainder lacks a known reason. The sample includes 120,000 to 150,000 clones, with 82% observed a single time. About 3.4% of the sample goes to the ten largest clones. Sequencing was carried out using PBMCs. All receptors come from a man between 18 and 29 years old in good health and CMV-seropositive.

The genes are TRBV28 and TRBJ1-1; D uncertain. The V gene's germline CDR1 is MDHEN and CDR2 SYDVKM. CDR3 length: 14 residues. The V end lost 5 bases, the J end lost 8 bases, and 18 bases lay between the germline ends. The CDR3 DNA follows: TGTGCCAGCAGTCTCCACCAGGCGCTACAAGAAGCTTTCTTT. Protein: CASSLHQALQEAFF. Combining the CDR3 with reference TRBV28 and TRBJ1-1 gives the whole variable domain DVKVTQSSRYLVKRTGEKVFLECVQDMDHENMFWYRQDPGLGLRLIYFSYDVKMKEKGDIPEGYSVSREKKERFSLILESASTNQTSMYLCASSLHQALQEAFFGQGTRLTVV.

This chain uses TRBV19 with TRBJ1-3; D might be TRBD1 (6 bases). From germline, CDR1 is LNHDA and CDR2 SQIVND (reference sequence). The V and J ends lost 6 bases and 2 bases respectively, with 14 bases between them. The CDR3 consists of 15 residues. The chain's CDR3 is CASSPGGSPGNTIYF. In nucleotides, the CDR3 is TGTGCCAGTAGCCCTGGGGGCAGTCCTGGAAACACCATATATTTT.

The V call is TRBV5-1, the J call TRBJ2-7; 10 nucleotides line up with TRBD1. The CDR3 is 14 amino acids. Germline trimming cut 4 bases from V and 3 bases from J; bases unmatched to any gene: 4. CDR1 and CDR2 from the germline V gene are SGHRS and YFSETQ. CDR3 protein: CASSVGQGDYEQYF. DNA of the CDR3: TGCGCCAGCAGCGTCGGACAGGGGGACTACGAGCAGTACTTC.

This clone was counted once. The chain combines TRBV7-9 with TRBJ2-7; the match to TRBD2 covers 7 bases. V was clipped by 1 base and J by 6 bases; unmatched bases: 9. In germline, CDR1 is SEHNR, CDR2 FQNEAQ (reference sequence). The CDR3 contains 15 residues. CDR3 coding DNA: TGTGCCAGCAGCTTAGTTGTAGGGTCGGGGGGCGAGCAGTACTTC. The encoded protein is CASSLVVGSGGEQYF.

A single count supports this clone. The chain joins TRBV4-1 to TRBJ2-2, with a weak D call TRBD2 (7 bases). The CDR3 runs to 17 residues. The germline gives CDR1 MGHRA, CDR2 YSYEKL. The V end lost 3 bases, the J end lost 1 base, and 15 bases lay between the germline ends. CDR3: CASSHPGGTLNTGELFF. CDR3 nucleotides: TGCGCCAGCAGCCACCCCGGGGGGACACTGAACACCGGGGAGCTGTTTTTT.

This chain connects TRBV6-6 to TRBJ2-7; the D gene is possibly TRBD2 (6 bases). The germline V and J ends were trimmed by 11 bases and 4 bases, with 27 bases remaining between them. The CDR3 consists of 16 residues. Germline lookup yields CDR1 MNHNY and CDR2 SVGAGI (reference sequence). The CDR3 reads CAVTEEGSHGGYEQYF. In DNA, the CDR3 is TGTGCCGTAACAGAGGAAGGGTCCCATGGGGGGTACGAGCAGTACTTC.

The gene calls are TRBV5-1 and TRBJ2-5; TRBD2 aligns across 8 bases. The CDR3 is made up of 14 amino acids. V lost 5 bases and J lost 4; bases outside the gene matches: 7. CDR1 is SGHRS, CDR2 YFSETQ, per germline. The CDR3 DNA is TGCGCCAGCAGTAGCGGGGAGGGTCGAGAGACCCAGTACTTC. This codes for CASSSGEGRETQYF.

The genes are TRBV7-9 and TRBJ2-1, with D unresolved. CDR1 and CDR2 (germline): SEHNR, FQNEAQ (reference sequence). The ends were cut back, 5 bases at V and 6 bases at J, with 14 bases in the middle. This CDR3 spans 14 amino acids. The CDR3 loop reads CASSPVFTSNEQFF. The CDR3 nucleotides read TGTGCCAGCAGCCCAGTTTTCACCTCCAATGAGCAGTTCTTC.

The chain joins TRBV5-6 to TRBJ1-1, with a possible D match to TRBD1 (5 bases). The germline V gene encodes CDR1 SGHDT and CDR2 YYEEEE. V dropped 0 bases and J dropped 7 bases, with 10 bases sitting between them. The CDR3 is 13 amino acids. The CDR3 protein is CASSLARENEAFF. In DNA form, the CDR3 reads TGTGCCAGCAGCTTGGCCAGGGAAAATGAAGCTTTCTTT.

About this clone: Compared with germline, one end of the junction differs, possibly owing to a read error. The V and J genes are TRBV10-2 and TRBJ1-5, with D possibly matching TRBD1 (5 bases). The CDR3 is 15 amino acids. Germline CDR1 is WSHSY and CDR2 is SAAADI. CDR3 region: CASRDNSGSTQPQHF. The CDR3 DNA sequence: TGCGCCAGCAGGGACAACTCCGGGAGCACTCAGCCCCAGCATTTT.

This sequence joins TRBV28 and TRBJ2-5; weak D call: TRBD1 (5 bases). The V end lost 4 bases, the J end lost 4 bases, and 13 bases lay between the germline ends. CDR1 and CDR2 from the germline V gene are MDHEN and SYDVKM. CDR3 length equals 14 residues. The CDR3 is CASSSLTAGETQYF. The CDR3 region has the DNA TGTGCCAGCAGTTCTCTGACAGCCGGAGAGACCCAGTACTTC.

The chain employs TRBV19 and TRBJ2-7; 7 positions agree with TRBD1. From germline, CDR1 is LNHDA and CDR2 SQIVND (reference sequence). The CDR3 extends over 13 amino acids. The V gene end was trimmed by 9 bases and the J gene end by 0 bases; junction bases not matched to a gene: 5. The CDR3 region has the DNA TGTGCCAGCAAGGACAGGCTCTCCTACGAGCAGTACTTC. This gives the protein CASKDRLSYEQYF.

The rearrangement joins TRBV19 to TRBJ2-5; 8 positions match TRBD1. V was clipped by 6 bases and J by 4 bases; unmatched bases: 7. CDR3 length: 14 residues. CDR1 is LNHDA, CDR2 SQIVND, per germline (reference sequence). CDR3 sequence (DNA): TGTGCCAGTAGATCTCCAGGGGGCAGAGAGACCCAGTACTTC. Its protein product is CASRSPGGRETQYF.

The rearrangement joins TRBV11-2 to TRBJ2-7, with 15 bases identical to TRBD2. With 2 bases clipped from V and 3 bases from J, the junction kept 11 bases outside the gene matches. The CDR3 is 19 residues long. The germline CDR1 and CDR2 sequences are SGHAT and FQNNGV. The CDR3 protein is CASSLKGQMGLAGGYEQYF. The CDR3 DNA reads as TGTGCCAGCAGCTTAAAGGGGCAGATGGGACTAGCGGGAGGCTACGAGCAGTACTTC.

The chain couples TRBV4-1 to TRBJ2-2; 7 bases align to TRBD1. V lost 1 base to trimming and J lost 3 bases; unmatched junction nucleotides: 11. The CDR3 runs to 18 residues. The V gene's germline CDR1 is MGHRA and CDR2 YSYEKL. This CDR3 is CASSQATGAPEDTGELFF. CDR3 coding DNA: TGCGCCAGCAGCCAAGCTACAGGGGCCCCTGAGGACACCGGGGAGCTGTTTTTT.

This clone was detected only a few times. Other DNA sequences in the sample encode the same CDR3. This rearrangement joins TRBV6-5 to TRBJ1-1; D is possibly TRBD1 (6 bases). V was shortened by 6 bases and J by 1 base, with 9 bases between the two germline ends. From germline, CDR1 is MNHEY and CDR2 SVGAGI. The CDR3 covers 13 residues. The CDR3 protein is CASSLTGNTEAFF. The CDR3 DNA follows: TGTGCCAGCAGCCTGACAGGGAACACTGAAGCTTTCTTT.

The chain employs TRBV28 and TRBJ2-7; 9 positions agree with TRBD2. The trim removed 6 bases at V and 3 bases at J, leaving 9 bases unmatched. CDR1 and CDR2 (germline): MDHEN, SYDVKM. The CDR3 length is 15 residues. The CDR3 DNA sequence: TGTGCCAGCAGCCCAGTAGAGACTAGCGGCTACGAGCAGTACTTC. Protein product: CASSPVETSGYEQYF. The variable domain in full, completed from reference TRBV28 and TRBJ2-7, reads DVKVTQSSRYLVKRTGEKVFLECVQDMDHENMFWYRQDPGLGLRLIYFSYDVKMKEKGDIPEGYSVSREKKERFSLILESASTNQTSMYLCASSPVETSGYEQYFGPGTRLTVT.

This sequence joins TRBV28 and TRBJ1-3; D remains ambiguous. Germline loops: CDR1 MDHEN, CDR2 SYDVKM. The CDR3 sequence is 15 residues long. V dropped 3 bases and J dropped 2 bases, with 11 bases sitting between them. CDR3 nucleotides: TGTGCCAGCAGTTTGTACGGAGAAGCTGGAAACACCATATATTTT. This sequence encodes CASSLYGEAGNTIYF. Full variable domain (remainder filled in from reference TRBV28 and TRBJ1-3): DVKVTQSSRYLVKRTGEKVFLECVQDMDHENMFWYRQDPGLGLRLIYFSYDVKMKEKGDIPEGYSVSREKKERFSLILESASTNQTSMYLCASSLYGEAGNTIYFGEGSWLTVV.

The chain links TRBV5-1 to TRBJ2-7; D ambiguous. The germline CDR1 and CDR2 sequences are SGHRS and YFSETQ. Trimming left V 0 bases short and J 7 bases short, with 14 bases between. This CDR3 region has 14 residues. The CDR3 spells CASSLDGSPWEQYF. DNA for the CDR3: TGCGCCAGCAGCTTGGATGGCTCCCCGTGGGAGCAGTACTTC.

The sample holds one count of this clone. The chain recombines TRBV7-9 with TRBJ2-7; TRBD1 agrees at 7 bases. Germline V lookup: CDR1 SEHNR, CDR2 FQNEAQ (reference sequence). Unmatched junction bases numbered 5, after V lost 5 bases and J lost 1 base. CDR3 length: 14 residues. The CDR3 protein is CASSRGTASYEQYF. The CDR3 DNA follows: TGTGCCAGCAGCCGAGGGACAGCTTCCTACGAGCAGTACTTC.

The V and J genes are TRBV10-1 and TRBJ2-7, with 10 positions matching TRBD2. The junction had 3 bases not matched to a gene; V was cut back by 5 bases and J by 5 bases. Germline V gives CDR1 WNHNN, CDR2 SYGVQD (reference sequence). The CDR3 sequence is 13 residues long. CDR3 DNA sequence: TGCGCCAGCAGTCTAGCGGGAGTCAACGAGCAGTACTTC. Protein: CASSLAGVNEQYF.

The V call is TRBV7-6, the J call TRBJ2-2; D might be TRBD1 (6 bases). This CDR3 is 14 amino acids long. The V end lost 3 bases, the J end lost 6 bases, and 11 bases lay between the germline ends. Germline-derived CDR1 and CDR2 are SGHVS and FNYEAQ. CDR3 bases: TGTGCCAGCAGCTTCGGTAGGGGGTCCGGGGAGCTGTTTTTT. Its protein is CASSFGRGSGELFF.

The CDR3 DNA reads TGTGCCAGCAGTTCAGGGAGCAATCAGCCCCAGCATTTT. Its translation: CASSSGSNQPQHF. The chain has TRBV27 and TRBJ1-5, with a tentative D call TRBD1 (5 bases). From germline, CDR1 is MNHEY and CDR2 SMNVEV (reference sequence). This CDR3 has 13 amino acids. V lost 4 bases to trimming and J lost 1 base, with 5 bases between them.

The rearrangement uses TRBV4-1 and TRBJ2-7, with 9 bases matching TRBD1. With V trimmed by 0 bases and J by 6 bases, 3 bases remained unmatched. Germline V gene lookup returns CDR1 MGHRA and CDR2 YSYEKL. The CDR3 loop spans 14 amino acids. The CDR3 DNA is TGCGCCAGCAGCCAAGATAAGACAGGGGGCGAGCAGTACTTC. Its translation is CASSQDKTGGEQYF.

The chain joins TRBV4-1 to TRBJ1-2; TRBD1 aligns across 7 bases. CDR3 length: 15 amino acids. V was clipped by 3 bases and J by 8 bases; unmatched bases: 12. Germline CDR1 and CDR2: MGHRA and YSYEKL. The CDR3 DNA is TGCGCCAGCAGCCAGGCCGGAGGGGGGACAGCCGGCTACACCTTC. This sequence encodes CASSQAGGGTAGYTF.

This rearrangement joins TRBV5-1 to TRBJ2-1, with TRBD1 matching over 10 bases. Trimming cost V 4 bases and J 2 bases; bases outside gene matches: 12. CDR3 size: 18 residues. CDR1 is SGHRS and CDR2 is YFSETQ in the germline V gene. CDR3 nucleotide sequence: TGCGCCAGCAGCCCCCAGGAAGGACAGGGGGTAACCTACAATGAGCAGTTCTTC. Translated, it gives CASSPQEGQGVTYNEQFF.

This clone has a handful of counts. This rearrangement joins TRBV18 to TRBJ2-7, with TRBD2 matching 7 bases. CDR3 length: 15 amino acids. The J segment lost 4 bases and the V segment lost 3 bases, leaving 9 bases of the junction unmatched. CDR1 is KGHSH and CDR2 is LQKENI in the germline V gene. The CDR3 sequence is CASSPSGDGKYEQYF. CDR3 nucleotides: TGTGCCAGCTCACCGAGCGGGGACGGAAAATACGAGCAGTACTTC.

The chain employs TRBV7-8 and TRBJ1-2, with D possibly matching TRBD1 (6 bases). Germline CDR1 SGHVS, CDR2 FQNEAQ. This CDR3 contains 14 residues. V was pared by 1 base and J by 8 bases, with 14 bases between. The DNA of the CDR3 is TGTGCCAGCAGCTTAGAACAGGGCCTAGGAGGCTACACCTTC. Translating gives CASSLEQGLGGYTF. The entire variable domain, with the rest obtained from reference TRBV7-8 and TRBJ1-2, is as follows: GAGVSQSPRYKVAKRGQDVALRCDPISGHVSLFWYQQALGQGPEFLTYFQNEAQLDKSGLPSDRFFAERPEGSVSTLKIQRTQQEDSAVYLCASSLEQGLGGYTFGSGTRLTVV.

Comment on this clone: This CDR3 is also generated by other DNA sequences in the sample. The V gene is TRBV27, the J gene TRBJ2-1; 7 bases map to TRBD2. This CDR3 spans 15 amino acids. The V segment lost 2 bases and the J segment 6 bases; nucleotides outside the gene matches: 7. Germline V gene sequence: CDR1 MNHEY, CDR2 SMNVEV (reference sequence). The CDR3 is CASSLSAGVGNEQFF. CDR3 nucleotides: TGTGCCAGCAGTTTAAGTGCGGGAGTGGGCAATGAGCAGTTCTTC.